The sequence of this T cell receptor (beta chain) was determined in a study of T cells after yellow fever vaccination. Study-wide context: The SMART-Seq v4 Ultra Low Input method served to prepare the low-cell-number fractions. Study-level findings and limits: Subsequent booster samples again held most clones from primary vaccination (more than 95% CD4, 85% to 90% CD8). In FACS-sorted repertoires, abundant clonotypes from the bulk population could appear as contaminants.

This clonotype was seen many times. Its antigen is not identified. Template-switching 5'RACE yielded the TCR cDNA; a universal primer site and UMIs were added in the process. A single record per CDR3 protein comes from TCRdb applying MiXCR to the 5' RACE reads. The sample includes about 220,000 distinct CDR3 sequences, 3.2% of them seen just once. Material: CD4+ T cells sorted from PBMCs, obtained 10 days after the yellow fever booster vaccination. The source is a man aged 18 to 30 who received the YFV17D yellow fever vaccine.

The CDR3 coding sequence is TGTGCCAGCAGCTTAATTCGGGCGGCAGGGCGGAAAGCCGGGGAGCTGTTTTTT. Translation gives CASSLIRAAGRKAGELFF. The rearrangement joins TRBV7-9 to TRBJ2-2, with a tentative D call TRBD1 (5 bases). CDR3 size: 18 residues. V lost 2 bases and J 6 bases, leaving 22 bases between the germline ends. CDR1 and CDR2 from the germline V gene are SEHNR and FQNEAQ (reference sequence).